This passage covers 11 T cell receptor beta chains from one sample sequenced in a study of T cells in Graves' hyperthyroidism and ophthalmopathy. The investigators amplified TCR beta CDR3 regions from RNA transcripts. A set of HTBI primers served as the primers for a first-round RT-PCR of the TCR CDR3. TCRdb itself ran the multiplex PCR reads through MiXCR, one entry per CDR3 protein. The sample lists 730,000 or so distinct CDR3 sequences, roughly a sixth occurring once. The sequenced sample was blood. The receptor source for this set is a woman in her fifties or sixties with Graves' hyperthyroidism that later progressed to Graves' ophthalmopathy.

The V call is TRBV6-1, the J call TRBJ2-1; 9 bases align to TRBD2. V lost 6 bases and J lost 5; bases outside the gene matches: 8. The CDR3 extends over 15 amino acids. The germline gives CDR1 MNHNS, CDR2 SASEGT. The CDR3 is CASRWSAGGNNEQFF. The CDR3, as DNA: TGTGCCAGCAGGTGGTCAGCGGGGGGAAACAATGAGCAGTTCTTC.

Notes on this clonotype: This may be a read error: a much more frequent sequence differs by one nucleotide. The chain joins TRBV13 to TRBJ2-2; D is possibly TRBD1 (5 bases). Trimming removed 5 bases from V and 5 bases from J, with 9 bases in between. CDR3 size: 13 residues. Per germline, CDR1 PRHDT and CDR2 FYEKMQ (reference sequence). CDR3 residues: CASSVAGTGELFF. The CDR3 DNA sequence: TGTGCCAGCAGCGTAGCAGGGACCGGGGAGCTGTTTTTT.

The chain couples TRBV5-1 to TRBJ1-5, with TRBD1 identical over 7 bases. The CDR3 length is 15 residues. The V segment lost 0 bases and the J segment 7 bases; nucleotides outside the gene matches: 7. Germline values: CDR1 SGHRS, CDR2 YFSETQ. The CDR3 region is CASSLAGTDRQPQHF. Written as DNA, the CDR3 is TGCGCCAGCAGCTTGGCCGGGACAGATCGACAGCCCCAGCATTTT.

This sequence joins TRBV14 and TRBJ2-1, with TRBD2 matching 12 bases. The CDR3 consists of 16 residues. J gave up 4 bases and V 7 bases, and 8 bases lay outside the gene matches. From germline, CDR1 is SGHDN and CDR2 FVKESK. The CDR3 sequence: CASTTSGGARYNEQFF. The CDR3 nucleotides read TGTGCCAGCACGACTAGCGGGGGAGCGAGGTACAATGAGCAGTTCTTC.

CDR3 nucleotide sequence: TGTGCCAGTAGTATAGATTCAAGCGGGGGGGCGGGTGACACAGATACGCAGTATTTT. Its protein product is CASSIDSSGGAGDTDTQYF. This chain links TRBV19 with TRBJ2-3, with 10 bases identical to TRBD2. The CDR3 is made up of 19 amino acids. V was pared by 0 bases and J by 2 bases, with 11 bases of the junction left unmatched. The V gene's germline CDR1 is LNHDA and CDR2 SQIVND (reference sequence).

This clonotype was counted at least ten times. V is TRBV18 and J is TRBJ1-1; the D is unclear. The CDR3 loop spans 15 amino acids. V shed 3 bases and J shed 1 base, with 12 bases lying between them. The germline V gene has CDR1 KGHSH and CDR2 LQKENI. This chain's CDR3 is CASSPDYRQNTEAFF. In DNA form, the CDR3 reads TGTGCCAGCTCACCTGATTACAGACAGAACACTGAAGCTTTCTTT.

Only a few counts were recorded for this clonotype. The CDR3 bases are TGCGCCAGCAGCCGAAACCCGACAGGGGAGCTAGCCAAAAACATTCAGTACTTC. Translating it yields CASSRNPTGELAKNIQYF. This sequence joins TRBV5-1 and TRBJ2-4; TRBD1 matches at 8 bases. Germline loops: CDR1 SGHRS, CDR2 YFSETQ. Losses at the gene ends were 4 bases for V and 0 bases for J; bases not matched to a gene: 12. The CDR3 extends over 18 amino acids.

This clonotype was detected many times. The rearrangement links TRBV11-2 to TRBJ2-6; no clear D gene. V was shortened by 9 bases and J by 2 bases, with 8 bases between the two germline ends. The V gene's germline CDR1 is SGHAT and CDR2 FQNNGV. The CDR3 totals 13 residues. The CDR3 DNA sequence: TGTGCCAGTATAAGGGCTGGGGCCAACGTCCTGACTTTC. Translation: CASIRAGANVLTF.

The V call is TRBV29-1, the J call TRBJ1-4, with D unclear. Between the trimmed V and J ends, which lost 0 bases and 3 bases, there was a span of 17 bases. This CDR3 has 17 residues. The germline V gene has CDR1 SQVTM and CDR2 ANQGSEA. CDR3: CSVEDLGAARANEKLFF. CDR3 nucleotide sequence: TGCAGCGTTGAAGATCTAGGCGCGGCGCGTGCTAATGAAAAACTGTTTTTT.

This clonotype has only a few counts. The J gene is TRBJ1-2, the V gene TRBV6-1, with 11 bases matching TRBD1. Losses at the gene ends were 8 bases for V and 6 bases for J; bases not matched to a gene: 2. This CDR3 comprises 12 residues. Germline V lookup: CDR1 MNHNS, CDR2 SASEGT. The DNA for the CDR3 is TGTGCCAGCGGACAGGGGGCAGATGGCTACACCTTC. It codes for CASGQGADGYTF.

In its sample, this clonotype was seen many times. The V call is TRBV18, the J call TRBJ1-2, with D tentatively TRBD1 (6 bases). This CDR3 is 15 amino acids long. Per germline, CDR1 KGHSH and CDR2 LQKENI. Between the trimmed V and J ends, which lost 0 bases and 6 bases, there was a span of 14 bases. The CDR3 nucleotides are TGTGCCAGCTCACCACCAACAGGGTTTGGACATGGCTACACCTTC. Amino acid sequence: CASSPPTGFGHGYTF. The full variable domain, its missing parts supplied by reference TRBV18 and TRBJ1-2, is NAGVMQNPRHLVRRRGQEARLRCSPMKGHSHVYWYRQLPEEGLKFMVYLQKENIIDESGMPKERFSAEFPKEGPSILRIQQVVRGDSAAYFCASSPPTGFGHGYTFGSGTRLTVV.